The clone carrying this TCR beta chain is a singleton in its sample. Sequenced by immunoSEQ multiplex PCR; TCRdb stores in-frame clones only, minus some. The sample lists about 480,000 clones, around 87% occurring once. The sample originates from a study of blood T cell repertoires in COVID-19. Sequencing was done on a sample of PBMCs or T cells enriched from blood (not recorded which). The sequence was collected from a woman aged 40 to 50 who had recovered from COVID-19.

CDR3 DNA sequence: TGTGCCAGCAGTGAAGTTTTACTAGCGGAAAATGAGCAGTTCTTC. Its protein is CASSEVLLAENEQFF. J is TRBJ2-1 and V is TRBV2; 8 nucleotides agree with TRBD2. The germline gives CDR1 SNHLY, CDR2 FYNNEI. The CDR3 totals 15 residues. With V trimmed by 1 base and J by 7 bases, 6 bases remained unmatched.